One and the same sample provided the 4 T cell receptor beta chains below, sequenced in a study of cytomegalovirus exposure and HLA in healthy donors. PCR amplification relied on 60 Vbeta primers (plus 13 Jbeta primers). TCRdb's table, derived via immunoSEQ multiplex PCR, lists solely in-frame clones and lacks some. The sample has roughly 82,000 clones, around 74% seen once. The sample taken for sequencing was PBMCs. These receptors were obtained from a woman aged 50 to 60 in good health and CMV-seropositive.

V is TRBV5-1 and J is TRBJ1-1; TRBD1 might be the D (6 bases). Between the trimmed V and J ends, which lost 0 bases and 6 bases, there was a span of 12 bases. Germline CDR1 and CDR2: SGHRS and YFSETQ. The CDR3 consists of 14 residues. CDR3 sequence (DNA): TGCGCCAGCAGCTTGGGGGGGGGCGCTTCTGAAGCTTTCTTT. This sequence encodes CASSLGGGASEAFF.

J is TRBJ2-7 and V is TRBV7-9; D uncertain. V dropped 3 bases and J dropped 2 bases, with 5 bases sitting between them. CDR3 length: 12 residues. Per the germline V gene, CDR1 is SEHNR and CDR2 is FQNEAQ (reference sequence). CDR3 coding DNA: TGTGCCAGCAGCTTTTCCACCTACGAGCAGTACTTC. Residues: CASSFSTYEQYF.

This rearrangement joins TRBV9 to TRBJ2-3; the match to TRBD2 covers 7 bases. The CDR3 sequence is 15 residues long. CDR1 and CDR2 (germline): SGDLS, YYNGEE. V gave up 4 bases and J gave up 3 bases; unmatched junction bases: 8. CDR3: CASSPTGGSTDTQYF. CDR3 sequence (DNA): TGTGCCAGCAGCCCCACGGGAGGTTCGACAGATACGCAGTATTTT.

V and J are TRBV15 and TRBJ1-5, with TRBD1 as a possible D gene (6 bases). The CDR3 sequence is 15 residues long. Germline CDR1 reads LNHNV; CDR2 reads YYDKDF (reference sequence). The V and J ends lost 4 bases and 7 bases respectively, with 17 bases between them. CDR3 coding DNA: TGTGCCACCAGCATCTTCCAGGGGATACAGCAGCCCCAGCATTTT. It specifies CATSIFQGIQQPQHF.